These 7 T cell receptor beta chains were all obtained from the same sample, sequenced in a study of blood T cell repertoires in COVID-19 (dated by TCRdb to 2019 to 2021). To prepare the library, the immunoSEQ multiplex PCR assay was applied. TCRdb holds this immuneACCESS table with in-frame rearrangements only. Some clones are missing; in checked studies, unresolved V genes explain under half, and the rest has no known cause. Recorded for this sample are fewer than 350,000 clones; approximately 86% of them occurred a single time. Roughly 2.1% of the sample is held by the ten biggest clonotypes. The specimen was peripheral blood. These receptors were taken from a woman in her twenties or thirties who had recovered from COVID-19.

The V call is TRBV29-1, the J call TRBJ2-7; TRBD1 matches at 9 bases. The ends lost 3 bases at V and 3 bases at J; junction bases unmatched: 3. Looked up from germline, CDR1 is SQVTM and CDR2 is ANQGSEA. This CDR3 is built from 13 residues. The CDR3 sequence: CSVDLGQGYEQYF. The CDR3 DNA sequence: TGCAGCGTTGACTTGGGACAGGGCTACGAGCAGTACTTC.

The chain links TRBV23-1 to TRBJ1-2, with 10 bases fitting TRBD1. Being an ORF, TRBV23-1 has a function that is uncertain. V lost 4 bases, J lost 7 bases, and 9 bases stayed unmatched. The CDR3 is made up of 15 amino acids. CDR3 coding DNA: TGCGCCAGCAGTCGACCGGGACAGGGGTTCTTTGGCTACACCTTC. Protein sequence: CASSRPGQGFFGYTF.

V gene TRBV19 combines with J gene TRBJ1-1, with D uncertain. Germline loops: CDR1 LNHDA, CDR2 SQIVND (reference sequence). CDR3 size: 11 residues. The V gene lost 7 bases and the J gene lost 0 bases, with 3 bases spanning the gap. The CDR3 sequence: CASILNTEAFF. Here the CDR3 DNA reads TGTGCCAGTATATTGAACACTGAAGCTTTCTTT.

V is TRBV7-2 and J is TRBJ2-7, with D hard to call. This CDR3 is 13 amino acids long. Germline CDR1 and CDR2: SGHTA and FQGNSA. V was clipped by 3 bases and J by 1 base, with 7 bases between them. CDR3 DNA sequence: TGTGCCAGCAGCTTCGCCAGGTCCTACGAGCAGTACTTC. Protein sequence: CASSFARSYEQYF.

The J gene is TRBJ2-7, the V gene TRBV14, with 12 bases fitting TRBD2. The CDR3 is made up of 17 amino acids. The V and J ends lost 4 bases and 4 bases, in that order; junction bases with no gene match: 11. CDR1 is SGHDN and CDR2 is FVKESK in the germline V gene. CDR3 loop: CASSPGLAGPLLYEQYF. DNA for the CDR3: TGTGCCAGCAGCCCAGGACTAGCGGGGCCCTTATTATACGAGCAGTACTTC.

The chain uses TRBV28 and TRBJ1-2, with a tentative D call TRBD1 (5 bases). In germline, CDR1 is MDHEN, CDR2 SYDVKM. This CDR3 has 12 amino acids. The CDR3 DNA reads as TGTGTCAGTCAGGGAAGGCGGGGGGGCTACACCTTC. This sequence encodes CVSQGRRGGYTF.

The rearrangement links TRBV7-2 to TRBJ2-3, with D possibly being TRBD2 (5 bases). CDR1 and CDR2 from the germline V gene are SGHTA and FQGNSA. CDR3 length: 13 amino acids. V was clipped by 1 base and J by 6 bases, with 8 bases between them. CDR3 nucleotides: TGTGCCAGCAGCTTAGGTCGGACTGATACGCAGTATTTT. Protein: CASSLGRTDTQYF. The complete variable domain, with remaining parts taken from reference TRBV7-2 and TRBJ2-3, reads GAGVSQSPSNKVTEKGKDVELRCDPISGHTALYWYRQSLGQGLEFLIYFQGNSAPDKSGLPSDRFSAERTGGSVSTLTIQRTQQEDSAVYLCASSLGRTDTQYFGPGTRLTVL.